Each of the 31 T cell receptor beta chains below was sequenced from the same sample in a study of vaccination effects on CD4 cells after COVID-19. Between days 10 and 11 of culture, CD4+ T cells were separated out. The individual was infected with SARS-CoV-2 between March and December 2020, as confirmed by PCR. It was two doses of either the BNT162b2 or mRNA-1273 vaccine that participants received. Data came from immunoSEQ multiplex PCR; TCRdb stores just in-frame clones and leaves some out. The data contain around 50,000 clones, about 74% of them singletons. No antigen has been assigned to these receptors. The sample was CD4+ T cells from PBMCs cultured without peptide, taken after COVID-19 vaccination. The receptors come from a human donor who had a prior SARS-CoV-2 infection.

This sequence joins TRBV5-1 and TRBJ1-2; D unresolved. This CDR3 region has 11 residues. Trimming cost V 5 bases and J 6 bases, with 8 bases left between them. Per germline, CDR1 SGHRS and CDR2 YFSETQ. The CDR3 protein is CASRGGNGYTF. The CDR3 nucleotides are TGCGCCAGCAGAGGTGGGAATGGCTACACCTTC.

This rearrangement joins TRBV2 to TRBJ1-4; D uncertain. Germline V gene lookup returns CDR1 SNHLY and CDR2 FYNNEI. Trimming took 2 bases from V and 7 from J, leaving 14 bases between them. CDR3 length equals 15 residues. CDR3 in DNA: TGTGCCAGCAGTGAATATGGCCTTTGGAGTGAAAAACTGTTTTTT. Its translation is CASSEYGLWSEKLFF. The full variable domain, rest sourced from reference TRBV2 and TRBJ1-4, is EPEVTQTPSHQVTQMGQEVILRCVPISNHLYFYWYRQILGQKVEFLVSFYNNEISEKSEIFDDQFSVERPDGSNFTLKIRSTKLEDSAMYFCASSEYGLWSEKLFFGSGTQLSVL.

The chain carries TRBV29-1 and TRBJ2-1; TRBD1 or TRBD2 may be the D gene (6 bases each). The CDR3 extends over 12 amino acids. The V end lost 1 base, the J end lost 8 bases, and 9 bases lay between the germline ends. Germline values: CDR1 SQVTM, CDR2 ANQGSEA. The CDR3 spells CSVEGGADEQFF. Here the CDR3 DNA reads TGCAGCGTTGAAGGGGGGGCTGATGAGCAGTTCTTC.

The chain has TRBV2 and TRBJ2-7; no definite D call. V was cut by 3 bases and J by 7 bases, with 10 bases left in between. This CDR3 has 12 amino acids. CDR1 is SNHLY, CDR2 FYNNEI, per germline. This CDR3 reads CASSEFSGEQYF. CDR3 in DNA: TGTGCCAGCAGTGAGTTCAGTGGGGAGCAGTACTTC. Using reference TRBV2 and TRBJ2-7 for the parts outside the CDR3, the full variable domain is EPEVTQTPSHQVTQMGQEVILRCVPISNHLYFYWYRQILGQKVEFLVSFYNNEISEKSEIFDDQFSVERPDGSNFTLKIRSTKLEDSAMYFCASSEFSGEQYFGPGTRLTVT.

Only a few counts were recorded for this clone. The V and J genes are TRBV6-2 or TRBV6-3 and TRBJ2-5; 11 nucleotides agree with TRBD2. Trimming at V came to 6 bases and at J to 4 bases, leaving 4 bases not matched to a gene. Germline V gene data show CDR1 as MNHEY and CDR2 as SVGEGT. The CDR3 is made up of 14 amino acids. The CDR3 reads CASSRLAGGETQYF. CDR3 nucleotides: TGTGCCAGCAGCCGCCTAGCGGGGGGAGAGACCCAGTACTTC.

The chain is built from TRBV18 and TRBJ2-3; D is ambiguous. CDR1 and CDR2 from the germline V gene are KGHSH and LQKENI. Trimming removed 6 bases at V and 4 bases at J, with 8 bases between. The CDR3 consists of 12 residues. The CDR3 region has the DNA TGTGCCAGCTCCCCCTATTCAGATACGCAGTATTTT. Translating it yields CASSPYSDTQYF.

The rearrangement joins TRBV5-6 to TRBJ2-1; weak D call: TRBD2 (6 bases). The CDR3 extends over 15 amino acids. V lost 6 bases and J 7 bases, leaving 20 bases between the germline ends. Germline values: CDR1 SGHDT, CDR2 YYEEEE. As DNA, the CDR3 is TGTGCCAGCAACCCGGGACTCGGGGTTATGAATGAGCAGTTCTTC. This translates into CASNPGLGVMNEQFF. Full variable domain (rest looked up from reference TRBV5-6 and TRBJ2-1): DAGVTQSPTHLIKTRGQQVTLRCSPKSGHDTVSWYQQALGQGPQFIFQYYEEEERQRGNFPDRFSGHQFPNYSSELNVNALLLGDSALYLCASNPGLGVMNEQFFGPGTRLTVL.

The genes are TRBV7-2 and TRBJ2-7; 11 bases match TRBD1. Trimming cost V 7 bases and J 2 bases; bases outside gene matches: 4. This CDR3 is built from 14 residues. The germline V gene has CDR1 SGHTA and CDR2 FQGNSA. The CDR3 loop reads CASTGTGGPYEQYF. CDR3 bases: TGTGCCAGCACCGGGACAGGGGGTCCCTACGAGCAGTACTTC.

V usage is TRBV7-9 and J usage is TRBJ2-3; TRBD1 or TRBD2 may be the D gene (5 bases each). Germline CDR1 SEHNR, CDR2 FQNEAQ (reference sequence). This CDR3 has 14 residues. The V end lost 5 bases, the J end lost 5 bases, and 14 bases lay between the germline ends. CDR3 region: CASSPSSGGDTQYF. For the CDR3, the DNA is TGTGCCAGCAGCCCATCAAGTGGGGGAGATACGCAGTATTTT.

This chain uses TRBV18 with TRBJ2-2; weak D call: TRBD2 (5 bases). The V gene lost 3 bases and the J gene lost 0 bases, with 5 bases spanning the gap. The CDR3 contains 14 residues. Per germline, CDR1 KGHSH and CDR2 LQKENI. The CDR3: CASSPGTNTGELFF. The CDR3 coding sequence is TGTGCCAGCTCACCCGGGACGAACACCGGGGAGCTGTTTTTT.

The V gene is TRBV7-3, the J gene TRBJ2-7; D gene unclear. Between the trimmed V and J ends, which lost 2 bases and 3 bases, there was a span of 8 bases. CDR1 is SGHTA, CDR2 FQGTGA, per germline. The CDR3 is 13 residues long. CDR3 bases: TGTGCCAGCAGCTTAGGCTGGAGCTACGAGCAGTACTTC. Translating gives CASSLGWSYEQYF.

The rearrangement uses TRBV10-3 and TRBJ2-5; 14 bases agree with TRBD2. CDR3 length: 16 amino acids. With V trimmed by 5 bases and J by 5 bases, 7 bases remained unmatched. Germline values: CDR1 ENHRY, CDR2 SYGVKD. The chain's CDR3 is CAISSGTSGGRETQYF. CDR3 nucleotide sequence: TGTGCCATCAGTAGCGGGACTAGCGGGGGACGGGAGACCCAGTACTTC.

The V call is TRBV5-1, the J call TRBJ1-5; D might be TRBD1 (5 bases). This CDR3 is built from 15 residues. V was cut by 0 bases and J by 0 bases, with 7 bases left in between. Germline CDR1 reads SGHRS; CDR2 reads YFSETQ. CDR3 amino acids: CASSLEGLSNQPQHF. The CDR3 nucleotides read TGCGCCAGCAGCTTGGAGGGGCTTAGCAATCAGCCCCAGCATTTT.

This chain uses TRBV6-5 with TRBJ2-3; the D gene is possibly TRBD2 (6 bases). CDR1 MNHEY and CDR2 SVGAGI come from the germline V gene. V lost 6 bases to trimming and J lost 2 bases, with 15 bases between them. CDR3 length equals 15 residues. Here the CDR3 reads CASSLMGGYTDTQYF. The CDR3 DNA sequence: TGTGCCAGCAGCCTCATGGGGGGTTACACAGATACGCAGTATTTT.

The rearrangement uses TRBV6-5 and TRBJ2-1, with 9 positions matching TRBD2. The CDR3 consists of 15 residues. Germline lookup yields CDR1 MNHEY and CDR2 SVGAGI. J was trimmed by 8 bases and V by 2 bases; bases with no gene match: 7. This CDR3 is CASSYAGTSMYEQFF. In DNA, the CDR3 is TGTGCCAGCAGTTACGCCGGGACTAGCATGTATGAGCAGTTCTTC.

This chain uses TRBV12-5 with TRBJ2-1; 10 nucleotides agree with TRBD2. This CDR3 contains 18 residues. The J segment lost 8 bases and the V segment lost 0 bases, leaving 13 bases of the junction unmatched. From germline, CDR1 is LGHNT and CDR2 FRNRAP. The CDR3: CASGLVRAGGLNIHEQFF. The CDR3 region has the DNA TGTGCTAGTGGTTTGGTACGAGCGGGGGGGCTTAATATCCATGAGCAGTTCTTC.

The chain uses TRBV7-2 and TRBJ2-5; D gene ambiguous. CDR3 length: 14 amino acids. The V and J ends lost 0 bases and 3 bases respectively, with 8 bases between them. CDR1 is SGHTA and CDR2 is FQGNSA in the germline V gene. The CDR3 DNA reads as TGTGCCAGCAGCTTAGCAGGGCAGAAAGAGACCCAGTACTTC. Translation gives CASSLAGQKETQYF.

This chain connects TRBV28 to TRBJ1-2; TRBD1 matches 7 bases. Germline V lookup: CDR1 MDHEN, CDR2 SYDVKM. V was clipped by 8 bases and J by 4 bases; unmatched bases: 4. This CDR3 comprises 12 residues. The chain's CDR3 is CASGGQAYGYTF. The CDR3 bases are TGTGCCAGCGGTGGACAGGCCTATGGCTACACCTTC.

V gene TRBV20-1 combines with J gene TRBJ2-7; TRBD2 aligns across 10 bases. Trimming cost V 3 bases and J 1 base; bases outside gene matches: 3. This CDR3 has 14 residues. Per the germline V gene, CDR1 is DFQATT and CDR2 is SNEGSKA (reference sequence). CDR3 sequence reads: CSASLSGRSYEQYF. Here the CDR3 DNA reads TGCAGTGCTAGTCTTAGCGGGAGGTCCTACGAGCAGTACTTC.

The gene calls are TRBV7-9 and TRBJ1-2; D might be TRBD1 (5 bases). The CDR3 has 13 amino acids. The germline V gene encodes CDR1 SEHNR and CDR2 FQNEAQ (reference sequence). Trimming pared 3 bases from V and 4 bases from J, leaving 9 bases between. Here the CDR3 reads CASSFGGGYGYTF. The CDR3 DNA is TGTGCCAGCAGCTTTGGGGGGGGCTATGGCTACACCTTC.

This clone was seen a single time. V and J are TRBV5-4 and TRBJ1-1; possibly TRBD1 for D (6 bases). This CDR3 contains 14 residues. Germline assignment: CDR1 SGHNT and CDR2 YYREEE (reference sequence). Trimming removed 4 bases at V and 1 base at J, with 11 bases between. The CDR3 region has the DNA TGTGCCAGCAGCCGCCAGGGGAGGAACACTGAAGCTTTCTTT. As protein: CASSRQGRNTEAFF.

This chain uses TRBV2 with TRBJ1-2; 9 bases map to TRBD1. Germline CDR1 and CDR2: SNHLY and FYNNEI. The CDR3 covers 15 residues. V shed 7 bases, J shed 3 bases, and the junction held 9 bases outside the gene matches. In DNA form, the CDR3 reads TGTGCCAGCAAGAAACAGGGGGCGAGGGACTATGGCTACACCTTC. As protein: CASKKQGARDYGYTF.

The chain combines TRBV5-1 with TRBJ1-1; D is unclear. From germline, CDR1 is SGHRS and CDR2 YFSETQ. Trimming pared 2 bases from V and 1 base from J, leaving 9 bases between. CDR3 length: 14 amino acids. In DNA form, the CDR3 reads TGCGCCAGCAGCTTCGCGGGAGGGAACACTGAAGCTTTCTTT. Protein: CASSFAGGNTEAFF.

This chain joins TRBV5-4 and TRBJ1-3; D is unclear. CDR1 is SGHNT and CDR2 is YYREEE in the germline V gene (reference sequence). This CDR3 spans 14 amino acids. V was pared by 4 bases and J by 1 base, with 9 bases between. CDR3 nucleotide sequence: TGTGCCAGCAGCGCAGGAACTTCTGGAAACACCATATATTTT. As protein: CASSAGTSGNTIYF.

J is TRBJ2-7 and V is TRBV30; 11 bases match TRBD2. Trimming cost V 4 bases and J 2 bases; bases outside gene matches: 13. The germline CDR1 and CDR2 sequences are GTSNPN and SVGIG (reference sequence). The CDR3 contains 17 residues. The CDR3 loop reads CAWIPNPRLAGTYEQYF. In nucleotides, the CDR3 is TGTGCCTGGATCCCCAACCCTCGACTAGCGGGGACCTACGAGCAGTACTTC.

The chain's CDR3 is CASSFVETQYF. CDR3 nucleotides: TGTGCCAGCAGCTTCGTGGAGACCCAGTACTTC. The chain carries TRBV7-2 and TRBJ2-5; D call uncertain. The ends were cut back, 3 bases at V and 5 bases at J, with 4 bases in the middle. CDR1 is SGHTA and CDR2 is FQGNSA in the germline V gene. The CDR3 is made up of 11 amino acids.

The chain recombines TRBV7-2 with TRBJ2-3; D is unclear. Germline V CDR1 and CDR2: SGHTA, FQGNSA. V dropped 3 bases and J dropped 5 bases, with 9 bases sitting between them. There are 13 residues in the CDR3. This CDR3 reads CASSLNLVDTQYF. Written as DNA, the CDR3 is TGTGCCAGCAGCTTGAACCTGGTAGATACGCAGTATTTT.

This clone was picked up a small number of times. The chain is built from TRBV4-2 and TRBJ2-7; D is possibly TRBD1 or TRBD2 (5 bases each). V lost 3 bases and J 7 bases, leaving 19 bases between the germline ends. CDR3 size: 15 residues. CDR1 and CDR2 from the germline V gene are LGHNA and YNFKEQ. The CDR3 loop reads CASSHGGPGLREQYF. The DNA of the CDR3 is TGTGCCAGCAGCCATGGGGGTCCCGGACTGCGGGAGCAGTACTTC.

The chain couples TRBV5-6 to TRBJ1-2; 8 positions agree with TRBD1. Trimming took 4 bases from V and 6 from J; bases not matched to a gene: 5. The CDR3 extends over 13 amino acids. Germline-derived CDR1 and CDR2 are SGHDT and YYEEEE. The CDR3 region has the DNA TGTGCCAGCAGCCCCGGACAGGGTAATGGCTACACCTTC. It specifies CASSPGQGNGYTF.

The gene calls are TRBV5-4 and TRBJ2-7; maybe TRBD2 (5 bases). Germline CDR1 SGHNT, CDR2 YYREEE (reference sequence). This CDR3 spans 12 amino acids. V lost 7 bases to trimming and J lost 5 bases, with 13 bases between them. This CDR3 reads CASSRGVDEQYF. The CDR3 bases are TGTGCCAGCTCTCGGGGAGTGGACGAGCAGTACTTC.

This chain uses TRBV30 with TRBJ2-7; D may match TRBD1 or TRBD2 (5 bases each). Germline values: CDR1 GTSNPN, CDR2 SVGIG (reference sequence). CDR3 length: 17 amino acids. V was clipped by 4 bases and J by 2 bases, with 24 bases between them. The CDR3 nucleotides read TGTGCCTGGACTATCCATAGGGGACGACCGTCAACCTACGAGCAGTACTTC. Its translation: CAWTIHRGRPSTYEQYF.